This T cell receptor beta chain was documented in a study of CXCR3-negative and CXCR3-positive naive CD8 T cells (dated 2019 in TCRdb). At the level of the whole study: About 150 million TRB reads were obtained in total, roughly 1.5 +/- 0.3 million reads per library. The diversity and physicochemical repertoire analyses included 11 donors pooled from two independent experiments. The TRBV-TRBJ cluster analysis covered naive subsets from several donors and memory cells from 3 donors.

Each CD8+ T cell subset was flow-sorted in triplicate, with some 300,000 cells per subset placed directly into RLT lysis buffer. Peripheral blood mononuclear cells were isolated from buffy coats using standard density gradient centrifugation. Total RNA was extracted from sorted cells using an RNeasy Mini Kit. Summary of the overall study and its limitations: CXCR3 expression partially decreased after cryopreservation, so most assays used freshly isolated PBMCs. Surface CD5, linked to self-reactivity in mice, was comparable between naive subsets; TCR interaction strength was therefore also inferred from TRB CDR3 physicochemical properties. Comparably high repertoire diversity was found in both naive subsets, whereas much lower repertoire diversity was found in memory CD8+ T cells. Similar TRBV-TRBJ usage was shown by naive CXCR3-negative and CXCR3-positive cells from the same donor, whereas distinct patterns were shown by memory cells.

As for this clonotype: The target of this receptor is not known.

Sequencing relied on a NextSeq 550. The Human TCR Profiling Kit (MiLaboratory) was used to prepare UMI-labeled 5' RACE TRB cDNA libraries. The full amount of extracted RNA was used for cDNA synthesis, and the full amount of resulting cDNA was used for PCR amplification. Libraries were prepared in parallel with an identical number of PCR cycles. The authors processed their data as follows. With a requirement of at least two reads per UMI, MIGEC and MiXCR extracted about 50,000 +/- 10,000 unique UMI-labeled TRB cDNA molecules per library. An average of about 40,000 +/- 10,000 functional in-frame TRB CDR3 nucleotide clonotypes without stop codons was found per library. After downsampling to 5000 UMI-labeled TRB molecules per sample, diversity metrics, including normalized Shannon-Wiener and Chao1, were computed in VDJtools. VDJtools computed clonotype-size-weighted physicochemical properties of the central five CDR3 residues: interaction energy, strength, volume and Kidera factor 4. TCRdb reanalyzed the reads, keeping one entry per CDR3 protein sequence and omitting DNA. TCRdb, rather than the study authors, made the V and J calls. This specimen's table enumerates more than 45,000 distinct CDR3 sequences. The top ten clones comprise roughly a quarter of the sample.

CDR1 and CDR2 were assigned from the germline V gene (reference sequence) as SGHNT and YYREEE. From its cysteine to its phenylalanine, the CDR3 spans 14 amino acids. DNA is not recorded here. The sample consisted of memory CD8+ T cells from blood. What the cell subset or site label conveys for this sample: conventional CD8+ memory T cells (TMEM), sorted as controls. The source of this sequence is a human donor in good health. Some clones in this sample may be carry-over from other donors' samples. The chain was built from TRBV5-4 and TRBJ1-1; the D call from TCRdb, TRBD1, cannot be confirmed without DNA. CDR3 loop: CASSHWGGRAEAFF.